Below, 8 T cell receptor beta chains from the same sample are listed, as sequenced in a study of CD8+CD57+ T cells in acquired aplastic anemia. Genomic DNA acted as the template from which TCR beta VDJ combination and CDR3 sequence profiling were carried out. TCRdb recomputed calls from the reads with MiXCR, one row per CDR3 protein. The repertoire consists of hundreds of thousands of distinct CDR3 sequences, with approximately 70% occurring once and the leading ten covering more than 3.5%. The material sequenced was sorted CD4+, CD8+, or CD8+CD57+ T cells (not recorded which) from PBMCs. The receptors stem from a human donor in good health, serving as a control.

With regard to this clonotype: One end of the junction varies from germline; a read error may be responsible. V gene TRBV7-3 combines with J gene TRBJ1-6; no reliable D call. This CDR3 is built from 14 residues. Germline assignment: CDR1 SGHTA and CDR2 FQGTGA. This CDR3 reads CASSLGPDNSPLHF. CDR3 nucleotides: TGTGCCAGCAGCTTAGGACCGGATAATTCGCCCCTCCACTTT.

This clonotype was detected only once. The gene calls are TRBV2 and TRBJ2-5, with D unresolved. The J call is in doubt because the DNA end fits TRBJ1-2 better. The CDR3 spans 14 residues. CDR1 and CDR2 from the germline V gene are SNHLY and FYNNEI. This chain's CDR3 is CASSVTNWQNGYTF. DNA for the CDR3: TGTGCCAGCAGTGTTACTAACTGGCAGAATGGCTACACCTTC.

The V and J genes are TRBV13 and TRBJ2-7, with unresolved D. Germline loops: CDR1 PRHDT, CDR2 FYEKMQ (reference sequence). V lost 5 bases, J lost 4 bases, and 6 bases lay in between. The CDR3 extends over 11 amino acids. CDR3 amino acids: CASSPQYEQYF. The CDR3 DNA follows: TGTGCCAGCAGCCCACAGTACGAGCAGTACTTC.

The CDR3: CASSSRSGGPREQFF. The CDR3, as DNA: TGTGCCAGCAGCTCGCGGTCGGGGGGGCCGCGAGAGCAGTTCTTC. The chain carries TRBV5-8 and TRBJ2-1; TRBD2 agrees at 8 bases. There are 15 residues in the CDR3. Germline assignment: CDR1 SGHTS and CDR2 YDEGEE. After removal of 3 bases from V and 10 bases from J, the junction contained 12 bases not matched to a gene.

The gene calls are TRBV2 and TRBJ1-1; D is ambiguous. This CDR3 contains 13 residues. CDR1 and CDR2 (germline): SNHLY, FYNNEI. Trimming pared 6 bases from V and 5 bases from J, leaving 13 bases between. The CDR3, as DNA: TGTGCCAGCAGCCCCGGGCAGCGGACTGAAGCTTTCTTT. Its protein product is CASSPGQRTEAFF.

V gene TRBV24-1 combines with J gene TRBJ2-5, with a possible D match to TRBD2 (6 bases). The CDR3 extends over 16 amino acids. Germline-derived CDR1 and CDR2 are KGHDR and SFDVKD. The ends were cut back, 4 bases at V and 3 bases at J, with 17 bases in the middle. The CDR3 region is CATSDSEGTGEETQYF. CDR3 nucleotides: TGTGCCACCAGTGACTCCGAAGGGACGGGGGAAGAGACCCAGTACTTC.

V gene TRBV15 combines with J gene TRBJ1-1, with unresolved D. Germline V gene sequence: CDR1 LNHNV, CDR2 YYDKDF (reference sequence). Trimming took off 10 bases at V and 1 base at J, with 19 bases between the two ends. The CDR3 is 15 residues long. The CDR3 loop reads CASASGKGQNTEAFF. In DNA form, the CDR3 reads TGTGCCAGCGCCAGCGGAAAAGGGCAGAACACTGAAGCTTTCTTT. The full variable domain, with the rest looked up from reference TRBV15 and TRBJ1-1, is DAMVIQNPRYQVTQFGKPVTLSCSQTLNHNVMYWYQQKSSQAPKLLFHYYDKDFNNEADTPDNFQSRRPNTSFCFLDIRSPGLGDTAMYLCASASGKGQNTEAFFGQGTRLTVV.

Turning to this clonotype: The CDR3 carries no conserved terminal phenylalanine or tryptophan, so it likely arises from a read error. The DNA is left out, because the CDR3 cannot be placed on it with certainty; the CDR3 is given as TCRdb lists it. V usage is TRBV19 and J usage is TRBJ2-7; the listed D gene, TRBD1, was not tested against the DNA. Germline CDR1 and CDR2: LNHDA and SQIVND (reference sequence). The CDR3 contains 15 residues when both ends are counted. This chain's CDR3 is CASSIRGPGKQLLYL.